The present entry profiles one T cell receptor beta chain with its context. This clonotype was counted a few times. Its antigen remains unidentified. Base quality data are lacking; no much larger clone is found one base away. This entry is derived from a study of T cells in Graves' hyperthyroidism and ophthalmopathy (dated by TCRdb to between 2018 and 2020). Some background on the complete study: Peripheral blood samples were taken at initial diagnosis, before any treatment was given. A discovery cohort of roughly 100 patients, 43 with Graves' ophthalmopathy and more than 55 with stable Graves' hyperthyroidism, was used to find distinguishing TCR V-J signatures. Prospective prediction of ophthalmopathy was tested in an independent validation cohort consisting of some 19 hyperthyroidism patients and about 17 patients who later progressed to ophthalmopathy. The 100 or so discovery patients were randomly split 7:3 into training and test sets. The study also compared thyroid tissue and blood T-cell repertoires from five or six Graves' hyperthyroidism patients. After blood sampling, hyperthyroidism patients were treated with methimazole at a starting dose of 30 mg daily, and ophthalmopathy patients were treated with high-dose intravenous methylprednisolone. TCR Vbeta CDR3 sequencing of 135 peripheral blood samples (fewer than 45 ophthalmopathy, some 75 hyperthyroidism and approximately 17 progressor patients) is reported in the paper. The paper's findings and limits, for the study overall: A 13 V-J signature model separated ophthalmopathy from stable hyperthyroidism, with around 90% sensitivity and 81% to 83% specificity in cross-validation and 80%/75% in testing. Sample size was not statistically predetermined, and investigators were not blinded to group allocation. In validation, the model predicted progression to ophthalmopathy a median of approximately 6.3 months before onset, with roughly 70% sensitivity and roughly 77% specificity. Most expanded thyroid clonotypes (frequency above 0.001) were also detected in blood, suggesting blood repertoires may reflect thyroid immune responses.

The junction shows trimming of 1 base on V and 2 bases on J, plus 12 bases between the germline ends. Taken from the germline V gene (reference sequence), the CDR1 and CDR2 loops are MNHEY and SMNVEV. The CDR3 contains 15 residues, cysteine and phenylalanine counted. Only the CDR3 DNA stays, 45 bases, in frame from base 1. TCR beta CDR3 regions were amplified from RNA transcripts. The TCR CDR3 was subjected to a first round of RT-PCR using the HTBI primer set and the Qiagen OneStep RT-PCR kit. The libraries were constructed in a second round of multiplex PCR and then size-selected and purified. The libraries were sequenced on an Illumina HiSeq2000 using paired-end 100 bp reads. Under the source paper's analysis protocol: SOAPnuke was used to process the raw data, throwing out any read that contained adapters or uncalled bases, had a mean Phred below 15, or lacked an exact constant-primer or identifier match. COPE v1.2.5 was used to merge the high-quality paired reads, and each unique nucleotide sequence was defined as a clonotype. Clonotypes were aligned to IMGT TRBV, TRBD and TRBJ reference segments using MiTCR v1.1. The analysis included only V-J combinations with a frequency above 0.0001, which together covered approximately 99% of the repertoires. The TCS score was defined as the ratio of F50 (clonal expansion) to E x V (chaos), calculated using BLOSUM62-based TCRdist between CDR3 peptides within each V-J. Welch's t-statistics and random forest reduced some 510 V-J features to 10 to 15, which were used in a naive Bayes classifier (R e1071). Thyroid-blood repertoire similarity was quantified with the Morisita-Horn index. Starting from the raw public reads, TCRdb applied fastp trimming at Q25, assembled clones with MiXCR and retained in-frame beta chains. Rows with one shared CDR3 protein collapse into an entry with the most common genes and DNA. TCRdb, not the authors, supplied the V and J calls. The sample table lists 600,000 to 700,000 distinct CDR3 sequences, roughly 14% of them with a count of one. The ten top clones hold about 3.9% of the sample.

Moderately to severely active disease, a Clinical Activity Score of at least 3, a NOSPECS grade of at least 4, and a duration under 3 months were present in ophthalmopathy patients. The study excluded patients with uncontrolled infections, other autoimmune diseases, pregnancy or lactation. Diagnoses were established on the basis of clinical symptoms, serum thyroxine and TRAb, thyroid ultrasound, and orbital computed tomography. PBMCs were separated from under 12 ml of fresh peripheral blood using Ficoll-Paque density gradient centrifugation. Total RNA was extracted with Trizol reagent, and quality was checked on an Agilent 2100 Bioanalyzer.

The sequence was obtained from a woman aged 40 to 50 with Graves' ophthalmopathy. The sample was blood. This chain is built from TRBV27 and TRBJ2-7; a confident D gene designation cannot be given. The DNA sequence is TGTGCCAGCAGTTTATTCCCCGCTCGTACCTACGAGCAGTACTTC. Translated, it reads CASSLFPARTYEQYF.